Listed here are 31 T cell receptor beta chains from one sample, sequenced in a study of OX40 agonist ivuxolimab in advanced cancers. The table came from immunoSEQ multiplex PCR; TCRdb's copy has only in-frame clones and leaves some out. This table has about 81,000 clones, about 86% appearing once. Sequenced here: CD4+ or CD8+ T cells sorted from blood, sampled in a trial of the OX40 agonist ivuxolimab. These receptors all come from an adult with an advanced solid tumor such as melanoma, head and neck, liver or kidney cancer.

This clone was found a few times. The chain is built from TRBV6-1 and TRBJ1-2; no reliable D call. This CDR3 contains 13 residues. Germline V gives CDR1 MNHNS, CDR2 SASEGT. Trimming removed 8 bases from V and 5 bases from J, with 15 bases in between. The CDR3 region has the DNA TGTGCCAGCTCACTTCCTGACCGGTATGGCTACACCTTC. Translation: CASSLPDRYGYTF.

The chain uses TRBV5-1 and TRBJ1-6, with no clear D. The length of the CDR3 is 12 residues. CDR1 is SGHRS, CDR2 YFSETQ, per germline. V lost 1 base to trimming and J lost 10 bases, with 6 bases between them. The CDR3 region is CASSLTGSPLHF. CDR3 coding DNA: TGCGCCAGCAGCTTGACGGGGTCACCCCTCCACTTT.

V and J are TRBV28 and TRBJ2-7, with a possible D match to TRBD1 (5 bases). This CDR3 region has 14 residues. V lost 6 bases and J lost 5, with 17 bases in between. Germline V gene sequence: CDR1 MDHEN, CDR2 SYDVKM. The CDR3 loop is CASSPPGKVDEQYF. The DNA for the CDR3 is TGTGCCAGCAGCCCCCCAGGGAAGGTTGACGAGCAGTACTTC.

The J gene is TRBJ2-7, the V gene TRBV13; a possible D gene is TRBD2 (5 bases). Germline CDR1 reads PRHDT; CDR2 reads FYEKMQ (reference sequence). CDR3 length: 15 residues. The V end lost 2 bases, the J end lost 3 bases, and 14 bases lay between the germline ends. The CDR3 bases are TGTGCCAGCAGCTTAAGAGATAGGGCGGGCTACGAGCAGTACTTC. The encoded protein is CASSLRDRAGYEQYF. The full variable domain, in which reference TRBV13 and TRBJ2-7 provide the parts outside the CDR3, is AAGVIQSPRHLIKEKRETATLKCYPIPRHDTVYWYQQGPGQDPQFLISFYEKMQSDKGSIPDRFSAQQFSDYHSELNMSSLELGDSALYFCASSLRDRAGYEQYFGPGTRLTVT.

The V gene is TRBV27, the J gene TRBJ2-3; D is possibly TRBD1 or TRBD2 (6 bases each). CDR3 length: 16 residues. The germline CDR1 and CDR2 sequences are MNHEY and SMNVEV (reference sequence). Trimming took 3 bases from V and 3 from J, leaving 16 bases between them. The CDR3, as DNA: TGTGCCAGCAGTTTCTCGACTTCGGGGGCGACAGATACGCAGTATTTT. Residues: CASSFSTSGATDTQYF.

The chain links TRBV5-1 to TRBJ2-5; the match to TRBD2 covers 10 bases. Trimming cost V 1 base and J 10 bases; bases outside gene matches: 7. This CDR3 contains 14 residues. Germline V gives CDR1 SGHRS, CDR2 YFSETQ. DNA for the CDR3: TGCGCCAGCAGCTTGTACACTAGCGGGACCCTCCAGTACTTC. Its protein product is CASSLYTSGTLQYF.

V gene TRBV6-5 combines with J gene TRBJ2-7; D ambiguous. Germline-derived CDR1 and CDR2 are MNHEY and SVGAGI. The CDR3 is 10 residues long. V was pared by 4 bases and J by 6 bases, with 4 bases between. CDR3 loop: CASSLVEQYV. The CDR3 DNA follows: TGTGCCAGCAGTTTGGTCGAGCAGTACGTC.

V gene TRBV13 combines with J gene TRBJ1-1, with a possible D match to TRBD1 (6 bases). The ends were cut back, 4 bases at V and 11 bases at J, with 14 bases in the middle. CDR1 is PRHDT and CDR2 is FYEKMQ in the germline V gene (reference sequence). The CDR3 length is 12 residues. The chain's CDR3 is CASSSRGGSAFF. CDR3 DNA: TGTGCCAGCAGCTCCAGGGGTGGTAGTGCTTTCTTT.

The genes are TRBV5-6 and TRBJ2-3; 8 nucleotides agree with TRBD2. The CDR3 contains 16 residues. The V gene's germline CDR1 is SGHDT and CDR2 YYEEEE. With V trimmed by 0 bases and J by 4 bases, 7 bases remained unmatched. The CDR3 here is CASSLVLTGRADTQYF. CDR3 nucleotide sequence: TGTGCCAGCAGCTTGGTACTAACCGGGAGGGCAGATACGCAGTATTTT.

The chain carries TRBV7-8 and TRBJ2-7; D may be TRBD1 (5 bases). In germline, CDR1 is SGHVS, CDR2 FQNEAQ. The V gene lost 3 bases and the J gene lost 3 bases, with 9 bases spanning the gap. The CDR3 length is 13 residues. In DNA form, the CDR3 reads TGTGCCAGCAGCTTCGGACACCTCTACGAGCAGTACGTC. Its protein product is CASSFGHLYEQYV.

The chain employs TRBV7-9 and TRBJ1-2; the D gene is possibly TRBD1 (6 bases). The V end lost 4 bases, the J end lost 12 bases, and 15 bases lay between the germline ends. Germline V gene lookup returns CDR1 SEHNR and CDR2 FQNEAQ (reference sequence). This CDR3 is 12 amino acids long. The CDR3 sequence is CASSSGPGDNTF. The CDR3 DNA reads TGTGCCAGCAGCTCGGGTCCAGGGGATAACACCTTC.

Details on this clone: One end of the junction does not line up with germline, which may come from a read error. The V gene is TRBV6-1, the J gene TRBJ2-3; D is uncertain. The CDR3 is 14 amino acids. Per the germline V gene, CDR1 is MNHNS and CDR2 is SASEGT. The CDR3 region is CASSEAASVDAQYF. DNA for the CDR3: TGTGCCAGCAGTGAAGCGGCAAGTGTAGATGCGCAGTATTTT.

This clone has a single count. V and J are TRBV27 and TRBJ1-4; D is unresolved. Germline V gives CDR1 MNHEY, CDR2 SMNVEV (reference sequence). The germline V and J ends were trimmed by 5 bases and 8 bases, with 15 bases remaining between them. The CDR3 length is 14 residues. The DNA of the CDR3 is TGTGCCAGCAGTCCTTCCCGGGGAGGAGAAAAACTGTTTTTT. Translation: CASSPSRGGEKLFF.

The chain employs TRBV7-9 and TRBJ1-3, with TRBD1 matching over 8 bases. The V gene's germline CDR1 is SEHNR and CDR2 FQNEAQ (reference sequence). This CDR3 has 14 amino acids. The V gene end was trimmed by 5 bases and the J gene end by 1 base; junction bases not matched to a gene: 1. DNA of the CDR3: TGTGCCAGCAGCCACAGGGGGTCTGGAAACACCATATATTTT. Translation: CASSHRGSGNTIYF. The complete variable domain, with remaining parts taken from reference TRBV7-9 and TRBJ1-3, reads DTGVSQNPRHKITKRGQNVTFRCDPISEHNRLYWYRQTLGQGPEFLTYFQNEAQLEKSRLLSDRFSAERPKGSFSTLEIQRTEQGDSAMYLCASSHRGSGNTIYFGEGSWLTVV.

The rearrangement joins TRBV9 to TRBJ2-5; TRBD1 agrees at 8 bases. The DNA end is a closer match to TRBJ2-7, so the J assignment may be wrong. Germline V CDR1 and CDR2: SGDLS, YYNGEE. The CDR3 consists of 15 residues. The CDR3 DNA reads TGTGCCAGCAGCGTAGAGGGCCAGGGGGCGGCCGAGCAGTACTTC. It codes for CASSVEGQGAAEQYF.

The rearrangement links TRBV4-3 to TRBJ2-5; D unclear. Near its end, the DNA agrees better with TRBJ2-7, so the J call may be wrong. This CDR3 has 13 residues. CDR1 and CDR2 (germline): LGHNA, YSLEER. The CDR3 DNA is TGCGCCAGCAGCCAGGGTATCTCCTACGAGCAGTACTTC. Translated: CASSQGISYEQYF.

The rearrangement uses TRBV19 and TRBJ1-1, with D unresolved. This CDR3 is built from 12 residues. V lost 1 base and J 4 bases, leaving 4 bases between the germline ends. Looked up from germline, CDR1 is LNHDA and CDR2 is SQIVND (reference sequence). CDR3 DNA sequence: TGTGCCAGTAGTATAGGGCCCACTGAAGCTTTCTTT. This gives the protein CASSIGPTEAFF.

The gene calls are TRBV5-1 and TRBJ2-3, with TRBD1 matching 9 bases. The CDR3 has 15 amino acids. The germline V gene has CDR1 SGHRS and CDR2 YFSETQ. V lost 2 bases, J lost 5 bases, and 6 bases stayed unmatched. The DNA of the CDR3 is TGCGCCAGCAGCTTCGTACAGGGGGCGGGAGATACGCAGTATTTT. Translation: CASSFVQGAGDTQYF.

The chain links TRBV28 to TRBJ2-3; D ambiguous. The germline CDR1 and CDR2 sequences are MDHEN and SYDVKM. V shed 4 bases and J shed 2 bases, with 13 bases lying between them. This CDR3 contains 15 residues. The CDR3 region is CASSSLGPTTDTQYF. The CDR3 nucleotides read TGTGCCAGCAGTTCCTTAGGGCCCACCACAGATACGCAGTATTTT.

The chain is built from TRBV7-8 and TRBJ1-5; 8 bases are a match to TRBD1. The V gene's germline CDR1 is SGHVS and CDR2 FQNEAQ. The CDR3 has 18 amino acids. The V gene end was trimmed by 1 base and the J gene end by 2 bases; junction bases not matched to a gene: 10. This CDR3 is CASSLEPGTGGGNQPQHF. The CDR3 region has the DNA TGTGCCAGCAGCTTAGAGCCCGGGACAGGAGGTGGCAATCAGCCCCAGCATTTT. Full variable domain (missing parts from reference TRBV7-8 and TRBJ1-5): GAGVSQSPRYKVAKRGQDVALRCDPISGHVSLFWYQQALGQGPEFLTYFQNEAQLDKSGLPSDRFFAERPEGSVSTLKIQRTQQEDSAVYLCASSLEPGTGGGNQPQHFGDGTRLSIL.

This chain links TRBV5-1 with TRBJ1-4; 8 bases align to TRBD1. This CDR3 has 14 residues. Per germline, CDR1 SGHRS and CDR2 YFSETQ. Trimming removed 3 bases from V and 3 bases from J; junction bases left unmatched: 1. This CDR3 reads CASSSTGANEKLFF. The CDR3 coding sequence is TGCGCCAGCAGCTCGACAGGGGCTAATGAAAAACTGTTTTTT.

This clone showed up just once. J is TRBJ1-3 and V is TRBV7-8, with D uncertain. The germline V gene encodes CDR1 SGHVS and CDR2 FQNEAQ. The ends were cut back, 3 bases at V and 5 bases at J, with 11 bases in the middle. The CDR3 is made up of 14 amino acids. The CDR3 coding sequence is TGTGCCAGCAGCTTGCCCCGCGTCCGAAACACCATATATTTT. It specifies CASSLPRVRNTIYF. Filled out from reference TRBV7-8 and TRBJ1-3, the complete variable domain reads GAGVSQSPRYKVAKRGQDVALRCDPISGHVSLFWYQQALGQGPEFLTYFQNEAQLDKSGLPSDRFFAERPEGSVSTLKIQRTQQEDSAVYLCASSLPRVRNTIYFGEGSWLTVV.

V and J are TRBV5-1 and TRBJ2-3, with D possibly TRBD1 on 6 matching bases. Trimming removed 0 bases from V and 2 bases from J, with 13 bases in between. The CDR3 extends over 16 amino acids. Looked up from germline, CDR1 is SGHRS and CDR2 is YFSETQ. The CDR3 coding sequence is TGCGCCAGCAGCTTGGGAGGGACACATGCCACAGATACGCAGTATTTT. This encodes CASSLGGTHATDTQYF.

The rearrangement uses TRBV27 and TRBJ2-7, with 7 bases lining up with TRBD2. From germline, CDR1 is MNHEY and CDR2 SMNVEV (reference sequence). The CDR3 runs to 16 residues. After removal of 5 bases from V and 6 bases from J, the junction contained 16 bases not matched to a gene. For the CDR3, the DNA is TGTGCCAGCAGTCGGGGCTCAGCGGGGTTGGCGAGCGAGCAGTACTTC. This gives the protein CASSRGSAGLASEQYF.

The chain recombines TRBV27 with TRBJ2-1, with 7 bases fitting TRBD1. The CDR3 runs 15 residues. V gave up 5 bases and J gave up 6 bases; unmatched junction bases: 10. In germline, CDR1 is MNHEY, CDR2 SMNVEV (reference sequence). The CDR3 sequence: CASSHSYSGGNEQFF. In nucleotides, the CDR3 is TGTGCCAGCAGTCACTCCTATTCAGGGGGCAATGAGCAGTTCTTC.

The chain has TRBV7-8 and TRBJ2-5; TRBD2 aligns across 13 bases. V shed 4 bases and J 4 bases; nucleotides not matched to a gene: 6. CDR3 size: 16 residues. Germline CDR1 and CDR2: SGHVS and FQNEAQ. In DNA form, the CDR3 reads TGTGCCAGCAGCTCCGGGACTAGCGGGGAATTAGAGACCCAGTACTTC. It codes for CASSSGTSGELETQYF.

The V call is TRBV27, the J call TRBJ2-7; D remains unclear. Trimming cost V 6 bases and J 0 bases, with 15 bases left between them. Germline V gene sequence: CDR1 MNHEY, CDR2 SMNVEV (reference sequence). The CDR3 consists of 15 residues. Written as DNA, the CDR3 is TGTGCCAGCAGCACAAGCTACAGATTCTCCTACGAGCAGTACGTC. It specifies CASSTSYRFSYEQYV.

J is TRBJ1-5 and V is TRBV7-9; TRBD1 might be the D (6 bases). V shed 4 bases and J shed 1 base, with 14 bases lying between them. The CDR3 has 16 residues. Per the germline V gene, CDR1 is SEHNR and CDR2 is FQNEAQ (reference sequence). In DNA form, the CDR3 reads TGTGCCAGCAGCTCCGGGGGGAGGGGGAGCAATCAGCCCCAGCATTTT. It specifies CASSSGGRGSNQPQHF.

The chain is built from TRBV27 and TRBJ2-6; TRBD1 matches at 8 bases. The J segment lost 1 base and the V segment lost 7 bases, leaving 15 bases of the junction unmatched. This CDR3 comprises 19 residues. Germline V CDR1 and CDR2: MNHEY, SMNVEV (reference sequence). The CDR3: CASKSPSWTGRSGANVLTF. The CDR3 DNA is TGTGCCAGCAAGTCCCCGAGTTGGACAGGGAGGTCTGGGGCCAACGTCCTGACTTTC. Filled out from reference TRBV27 and TRBJ2-6, the complete variable domain reads EAQVTQNPRYLITVTGKKLTVTCSQNMNHEYMSWYRQDPGLGLRQIYYSMNVEVTDKGDVPEGYKVSRKEKRNFPLILESPSPNQTSLYFCASKSPSWTGRSGANVLTFGAGSRLTVL.

The chain couples TRBV19 to TRBJ2-1; 9 positions agree with TRBD2. CDR1 LNHDA and CDR2 SQIVND come from the germline V gene (reference sequence). This CDR3 comprises 14 residues. V trimming: 1 base; J trimming: 8 bases; junction bases outside the gene matches: 3. The CDR3 region is CASSIGTSGHEQFF. The CDR3 coding sequence is TGTGCCAGTAGTATAGGAACTAGCGGGCATGAGCAGTTCTTC.

This sequence joins TRBV10-2 and TRBJ2-1; TRBD1 is a possible D gene (5 bases). Germline CDR1 and CDR2: WSHSY and SAAADI. The CDR3 length is 13 residues. V lost 2 bases to trimming and J lost 4 bases, with 6 bases between them. The CDR3 DNA follows: TGCGCCAGCAGTGAGGCAGGGTACAATGAGCAGTTCTTC. It encodes CASSEAGYNEQFF.